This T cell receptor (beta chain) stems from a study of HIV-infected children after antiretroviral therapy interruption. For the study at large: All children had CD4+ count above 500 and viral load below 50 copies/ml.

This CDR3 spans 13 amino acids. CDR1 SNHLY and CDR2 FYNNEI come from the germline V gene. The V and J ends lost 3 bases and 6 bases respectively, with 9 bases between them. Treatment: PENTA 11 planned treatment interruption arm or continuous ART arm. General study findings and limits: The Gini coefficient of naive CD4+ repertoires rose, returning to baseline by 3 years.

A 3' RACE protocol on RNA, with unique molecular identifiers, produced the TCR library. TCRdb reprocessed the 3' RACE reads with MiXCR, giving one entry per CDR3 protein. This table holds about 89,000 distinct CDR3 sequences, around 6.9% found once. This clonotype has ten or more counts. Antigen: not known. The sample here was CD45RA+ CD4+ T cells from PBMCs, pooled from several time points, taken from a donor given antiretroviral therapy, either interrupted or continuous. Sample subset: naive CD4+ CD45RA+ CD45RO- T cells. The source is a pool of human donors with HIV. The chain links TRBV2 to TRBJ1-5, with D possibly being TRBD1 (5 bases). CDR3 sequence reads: CASSEGRVQPQHF. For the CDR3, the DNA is TGTGCCAGCAGTGAGGGGCGAGTTCAGCCCCAGCATTTT.